This T cell receptor (beta chain) was recorded in a study of technical replicates of blood from a few donors. Repertoires were generated with immunoSEQ multiplex PCR, while TCRdb's copy carries only in-frame clones and drops some. Among under 90,000 clones listed, around 96% were seen once. Material: T cells isolated from PBMCs. The TCR comes from a human donor in good health.

The CDR3 sequence is CASSLVSGDTEAFF. The CDR3, as DNA: TGCGCCAGCAGCTTGGTGAGCGGGGACACTGAAGCTTTCTTT. The chain joins TRBV5-1 to TRBJ1-1; D gene ambiguous. The CDR3 sequence is 14 residues long. In germline, CDR1 is SGHRS, CDR2 YFSETQ. Trimming stripped 0 bases from V and 3 bases from J, with 9 bases between.